This TCR beta chain was identified during a study of cytomegalovirus exposure and HLA in healthy donors (TCRdb year 2017). Broadly, across the study: In an earlier analysis of 587 of the donors, less than 350 Gb of sequence data and 100 million or so unique TCR beta sequences from about 179 million T cells were reported. The later analysis used no new phenotypic data to find candidate immune exposures, relying instead on TCR beta sequences and their occurrence across donors. Four to six DR-DQ haplotypes were handled as single units for association and clustering, since linkage in the cohort was strong. The T cell repertoires of around 670 subjects were profiled by immunosequencing and related to cytomegalovirus serostatus. The study combined high-throughput TCR immunosequencing, statistical association of individual TCRs with disease status, and machine learning to predict cytomegalovirus infection status. Genome-wide SNP genotypes for about 60% of the 666 donors were used in a later genetic analysis, which treated that subset as a discovery cohort. In addition to the first cohort of 650 to 750 subjects, a separate validation cohort of about 120 different subjects was used. Around 330 gigabases of sequencing data and approximately 91 million unique TCR sequences made up an early release that covered nearly 650 HLA-typed donors. The number of donors typed differed by locus, with about 629-640 for A, B, C, DRB1 and DQB1, more than 500 for DQA1, approximately 570 for DPA1, and approximately 470 for DPB1. Of the roughly 400 genotyped donors, approximately 83% fell in the genetic ancestry cluster associated with self-reported Caucasian donors. HLA typing included class I and class II loci at four-digit resolution. The study was designed to test whether signatures of past pathogen exposure could be identified by cataloging public T cell receptors. In a later analysis, previously published TCR beta repertoires from several hundred donors were re-analyzed and high-resolution HLA genotyping was added so that TCR occurrence patterns could be studied. Among about 360 genotyped donors of the cohort, an average of about 240,000 unique TCR beta nucleotide sequences were sequenced per donor, around a sixth of them non-productive. Every repertoire in the discovery cohort had been generated on one and the same sequencing platform. An earlier analysis of nearly 600 of the donors applied high-throughput TCR beta sequencing to assess whether each TCR beta V gene segment acted as functional or pseudogenic. Donor age, sex, ethnicity and CMV serostatus were compiled together with the repertoire data.

The method behind the library was the immunoSEQ multiplex PCR assay. For the multiplex PCR, a mixture combining 60 forward primers for TCR Vbeta segments and 13 reverse primers for TCR Jbeta segments was used. The CDR3 region of rearranged TCR beta genes was amplified from genomic DNA by a multiplex PCR assay. The amplified TCR beta libraries were sequenced on the Illumina HiSeq System as 87-base-pair reads. On the study's bioinformatics: In a later analysis, some 80 million unique TCR beta chains were counted across the roughly 610 repertoires, and around 10 million of these chains were shared by at least two donors. Raw reads were error-corrected and collapsed into unique sequences with a nearest-neighbor algorithm that merged closely related sequences to remove PCR and sequencing errors. To assign V, D and J gene segments, CDR3 sequences were aligned to IMGT reference sequences. For a sequence to be retained, a match of at least six nucleotides to both a V gene segment and a J gene segment was required. A rearrangement was called productive if the CDR3 had no stop codons and remained in frame with V and J, and every other rearrangement was called non-productive. CDR3 was defined according to IMGT convention as the region running from the second conserved V-encoded cysteine to the conserved J-encoded phenylalanine. The earlier analysis of about 500 of the donors excluded sequences that lacked an unambiguous match to a single V gene segment. An earlier analysis of some 500 of the donors classified V segments as functional when productive rearrangements were above 56.7% and as segregating when the standard deviation between donors was above 5%. A statistical classification framework was developed to diagnose cytomegalovirus status using the catalog of TCR beta chain sequences. In a later analysis, V and J genes were assigned by comparing TCR nucleotide sequences against IMGT/GENE-DB human TR gene sequences. A later analysis assigned CDR3 sequences and most-parsimonious VDJ recombination scenarios with the TCRdist pipeline. In a later analysis, each TCR beta chain was defined by its CDR3 amino acid sequence together with its V-gene family, and reads without a unique V-gene family were excluded. A later analysis removed roughly 590 highly shared, low-generation-probability nucleotide sequences to deal with suspected cross-contamination and a sequencing artifact. For each public chain, a later analysis derived a clonal expansion index from normalized ranks of inferred template counts within each repertoire. A later analysis computed generation probabilities with a VDJ recombination model fitted to out-of-frame rearrangements, and checked the results against IGoR. A later analysis scored TCR-TCR, TCR-HLA and TCR-CMV co-occurrence with hypergeometric tests, applying a repertoire-size bias correction to TCR pairs. In a later analysis, false discovery rates were estimated by permuting HLA or CMV assignments 20 times. In a later analysis, co-occurring TCRs were grouped with DBSCAN, and TCRdist sequence similarity was added when clustering was performed within HLA-allele-positive subsets. For co-occurrence clustering, repertoires with fewer than 30,000 or more than 120,000 public chains were excluded, along with several repertoires with anomalous nucleotide sharing. In its TCRdb copy, this immuneACCESS table keeps in-frame sequences only and misses some clones. Where compared with another copy, unresolved V genes explain less than half of these, and the others have no known cause. The V and J calls and clone size come from that table; D and trimming were worked out from the DNA. Here the sample has 160,000 or so clones; about three quarters occur a single time. The ten largest clonotypes hold roughly 4.5% of the sample.

The cohort consisted of approximately 690 healthy bone marrow donors. At the time of sampling, every cohort member was nominally healthy, though immune exposures that went unrecorded were likely present. The donor tested CMV seropositive, placing the donor among the 250 to 350 seropositive members of the cohort. A peripheral blood sample was provided by each donor, and peripheral blood mononuclear cells were used for TCR beta sequencing. The Qiagen DNeasy Blood Extraction Kit was used to extract genomic DNA from the blood cell samples. On this clone: The antigen it binds to is not known. The input lacks base qualities; no much larger clone sits a single base away.

Taken from the germline V gene, the CDR1 and CDR2 loops are LGHNT and FRNRAP. CDR3 length: 19 amino acids, cysteine to phenylalanine. The DNA shown is the 57-base CDR3, in frame from base 1. V lost 1 base and J lost 6 bases; the stretch between them is 24 bases long. Results and caveats for the whole study, not just this receptor: Cytomegalovirus status was reported to be diagnosed by the classifier with high specificity and sensitivity in both the original and validation cohorts. In a later genetic analysis, fewer N-insertions in productive TCRs were reported among donors in an Asian-associated ancestry cluster than the roughly 700-donor mean. When HLA alleles, especially DR and DQ, strongly co-occurred, attributing TCR associations to individual alleles was difficult. In vitro tests confirmed that a few of the cytomegalovirus-associated TCR beta chains recognize cytomegalovirus antigens. The presence/absence analyses assumed that sequencing depth was roughly uniform across donors, and that assumption may not be true. Correlated functional status among segregating V segments might be attributable to linkage disequilibrium, but an unknown experimental factor could not be ruled out. The 87-base-pair reads could not distinguish some IMGT-functional V segments, including TRBV6-2 and TRBV6-3, so those segments were excluded. A later analysis found that TCR association rates varied across HLA loci, with DRB1 alleles showing the most associated TCRs and HLA-C alleles the fewest. The only immune exposure information available for the cohort was CMV serostatus. The authors suggested that the approach could potentially be extended to other disease states and immunological phenotypes. In a later genetic analysis, a missense DCLRE1C variant was associated with V-gene and J-gene trimming of TCR beta chains, and the association was replicated in an independent cohort. An earlier analysis of 587 of the donors showed that most TCR beta V segments appeared in productive rearrangements either about 90% or about 30% of the time, which broadly matched IMGT annotations. A later analysis found that HLA-associated TCR beta chains were more clonally expanded and had lower generation probabilities than equally common non-associated chains. HLA typing was unavailable for some donors at each locus, so association tests used only the typed subset. Most CMV-associated TCR beta chains appeared to be HLA-restricted in a later analysis, and the HLA associations seemed to be driven largely by CMV exposure. A group of highly shared sequence variants was considered likely to be a technical artifact of the sequencing pipeline. Because counts were too low, more than 15 rarely observed V segments, including chromosome 9 orphons, were left out of the earlier analysis of 500 to 750 of the donors. While some public TCRs were present in many individuals, most TCR sequences turned up only very rarely across donors. A total of 150 or so TCR beta chains were listed by the study as associated with cytomegalovirus. In this cohort, only TCR beta chains were sequenced, and detectable features were limited by the absence of alpha or paired-chain data. A later analysis associated 16,951 TCR beta sequences with specific HLA alleles at a false discovery rate of 0.05. A later analysis reported that several top co-occurrence clusters appeared linked to parvovirus B19, influenza, CMV and Epstein-Barr virus. A further reported finding was that TCR beta sequences accurately predicted the HLA-A and HLA-B alleles for most subjects in the first cohort.

The material sequenced was PBMCs. The source of this sequence is a man aged 18 to 29 in good health and CMV-seropositive. The chain couples TRBV12-5 to TRBJ2-2; a tentative D match to TRBD2 spans 5 bases. CDR3 loop: CASGLGLEKNFRGSGELFF. The DNA reads as follows: TGTGCTAGTGGTTTGGGCCTGGAAAAAAATTTTCGGGGATCCGGGGAGCTGTTTTTT.